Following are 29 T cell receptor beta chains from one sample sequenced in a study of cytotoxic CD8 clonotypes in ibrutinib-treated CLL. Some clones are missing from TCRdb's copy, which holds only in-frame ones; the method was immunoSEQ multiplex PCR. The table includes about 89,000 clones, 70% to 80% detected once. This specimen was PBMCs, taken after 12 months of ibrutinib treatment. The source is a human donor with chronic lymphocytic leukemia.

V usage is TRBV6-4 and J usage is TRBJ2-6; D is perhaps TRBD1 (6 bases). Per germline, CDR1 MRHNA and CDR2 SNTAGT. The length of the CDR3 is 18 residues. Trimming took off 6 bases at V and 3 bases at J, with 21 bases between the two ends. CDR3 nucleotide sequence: TGTGCCAGCAGCTCCCCCCTAGGACAGCCTAATGGGGCCAACGTCCTGACTTTC. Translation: CASSSPLGQPNGANVLTF.

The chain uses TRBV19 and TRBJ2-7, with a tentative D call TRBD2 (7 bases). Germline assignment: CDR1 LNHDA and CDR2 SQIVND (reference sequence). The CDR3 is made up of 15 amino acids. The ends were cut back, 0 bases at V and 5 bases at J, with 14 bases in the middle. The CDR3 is CASSIESSGGHEQYF. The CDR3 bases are TGTGCCAGTAGTATAGAGTCGTCGGGGGGCCACGAGCAGTACTTC. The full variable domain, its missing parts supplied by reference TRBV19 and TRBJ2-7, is DGGITQSPKYLFRKEGQNVTLSCEQNLNHDAMYWYRQDPGQGLRLIYYSQIVNDFQKGDIAEGYSVSREKKESFPLTVTSAQKNPTAFYLCASSIESSGGHEQYFGPGTRLTVT.

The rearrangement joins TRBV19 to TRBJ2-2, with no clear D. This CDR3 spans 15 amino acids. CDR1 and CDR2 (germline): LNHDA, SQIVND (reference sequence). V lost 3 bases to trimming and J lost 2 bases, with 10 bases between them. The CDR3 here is CASSIQTRNTGELFF. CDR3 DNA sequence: TGTGCCAGTAGTATCCAGACACGAAACACCGGGGAGCTGTTTTTT.

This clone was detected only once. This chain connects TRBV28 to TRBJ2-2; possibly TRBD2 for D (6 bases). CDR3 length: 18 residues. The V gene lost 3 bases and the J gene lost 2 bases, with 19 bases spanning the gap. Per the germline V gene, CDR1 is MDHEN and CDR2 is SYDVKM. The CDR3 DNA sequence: TGTGCCAGCAGTTTCTACTGGCGGGGCGGTGATAACACCGGGGAGCTGTTTTTT. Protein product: CASSFYWRGGDNTGELFF.

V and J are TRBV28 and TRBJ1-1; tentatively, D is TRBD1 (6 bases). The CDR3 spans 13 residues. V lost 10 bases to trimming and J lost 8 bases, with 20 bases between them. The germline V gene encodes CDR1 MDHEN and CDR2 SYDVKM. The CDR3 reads CATLDVGATEAFF. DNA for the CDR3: TGTGCCACCTTGGACGTGGGGGCGACCGAAGCTTTCTTT.

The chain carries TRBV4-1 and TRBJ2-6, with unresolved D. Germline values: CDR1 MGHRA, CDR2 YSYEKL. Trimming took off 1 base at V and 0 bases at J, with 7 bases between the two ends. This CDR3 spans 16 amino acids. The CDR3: CASSQALTSGANVLTF. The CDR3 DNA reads TGCGCCAGCAGCCAAGCACTCACCTCTGGGGCCAACGTCCTGACTTTC.

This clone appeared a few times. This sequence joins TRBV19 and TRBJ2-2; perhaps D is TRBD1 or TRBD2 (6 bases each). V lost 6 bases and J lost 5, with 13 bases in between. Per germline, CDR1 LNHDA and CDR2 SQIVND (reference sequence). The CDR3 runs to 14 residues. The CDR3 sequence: CASSERGGTGELFF. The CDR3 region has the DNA TGTGCCAGTAGCGAGCGAGGGGGGACCGGGGAGCTGTTTTTT.

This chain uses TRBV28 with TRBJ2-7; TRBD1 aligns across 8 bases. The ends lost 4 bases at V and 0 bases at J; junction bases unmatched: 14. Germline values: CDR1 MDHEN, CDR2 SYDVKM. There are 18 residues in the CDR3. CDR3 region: CASSSLSSWGQDSYEQYF. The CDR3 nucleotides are TGTGCCAGCAGTTCCCTCTCCTCTTGGGGACAGGACTCCTACGAGCAGTACTTC.

CDR3 nucleotides: TGTGCCAGCAGTCGGACCTGGGGCGAAAAACTGTTTTTT. Residues: CASSRTWGEKLFF. The chain carries TRBV27 and TRBJ1-4, with a weak D call TRBD1 (5 bases). The germline V and J ends were trimmed by 5 bases and 8 bases, with 12 bases remaining between them. Germline-derived CDR1 and CDR2 are MNHEY and SMNVEV (reference sequence). The CDR3 consists of 13 residues.

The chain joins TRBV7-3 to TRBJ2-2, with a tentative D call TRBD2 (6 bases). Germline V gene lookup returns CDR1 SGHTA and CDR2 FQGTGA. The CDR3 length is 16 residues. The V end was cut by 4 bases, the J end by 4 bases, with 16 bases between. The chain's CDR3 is CASSSPTSSGTGELFF. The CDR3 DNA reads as TGTGCCAGCAGCTCACCCACTAGCTCCGGCACCGGGGAGCTGTTTTTT.

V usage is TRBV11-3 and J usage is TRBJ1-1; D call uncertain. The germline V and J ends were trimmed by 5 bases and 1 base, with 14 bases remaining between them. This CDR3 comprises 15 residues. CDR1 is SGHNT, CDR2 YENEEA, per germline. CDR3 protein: CASSPANVQNTEAFF. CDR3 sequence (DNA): TGTGCCAGCAGCCCTGCGAACGTACAGAACACTGAAGCTTTCTTT.

The CDR3 protein is CASSLQASTDTQYF. In DNA, the CDR3 is TGTGCCAGCAGCTTGCAAGCTAGCACAGATACGCAGTATTTT. V and J are TRBV7-9 and TRBJ2-3; D unclear. This CDR3 region has 14 residues. V lost 3 bases and J 0 bases, leaving 7 bases between the germline ends. The germline CDR1 and CDR2 sequences are SEHNR and FQNEAQ (reference sequence).

The CDR3 DNA reads TGTGCCAGGGGCCGGAATAGCGGGGGGGCCATCGAGCAGTACTTC. Translated: CARGRNSGGAIEQYF. The rearrangement links TRBV6-4 to TRBJ2-7; 11 bases fit TRBD2. CDR1 MRHNA and CDR2 SNTAGT come from the germline V gene. This CDR3 is 15 amino acids long. V lost 9 bases, J lost 6 bases, and 13 bases stayed unmatched.

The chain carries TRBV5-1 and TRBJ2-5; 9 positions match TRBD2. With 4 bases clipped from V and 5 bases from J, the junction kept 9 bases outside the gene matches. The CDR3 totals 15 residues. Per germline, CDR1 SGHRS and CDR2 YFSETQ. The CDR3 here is CASSPSSGATETQYF. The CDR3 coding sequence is TGCGCCAGCAGCCCCTCTAGCGGGGCCACGGAGACCCAGTACTTC.

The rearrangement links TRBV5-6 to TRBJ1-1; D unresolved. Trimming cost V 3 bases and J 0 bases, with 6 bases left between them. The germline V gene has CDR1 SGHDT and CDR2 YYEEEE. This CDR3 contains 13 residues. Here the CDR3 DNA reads TGTGCCAGCAGCTGGCGGATGAACACTGAAGCTTTCTTT. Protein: CASSWRMNTEAFF. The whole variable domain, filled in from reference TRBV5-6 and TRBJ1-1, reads DAGVTQSPTHLIKTRGQQVTLRCSPKSGHDTVSWYQQALGQGPQFIFQYYEEEERQRGNFPDRFSGHQFPNYSSELNVNALLLGDSALYLCASSWRMNTEAFFGQGTRLTVV.

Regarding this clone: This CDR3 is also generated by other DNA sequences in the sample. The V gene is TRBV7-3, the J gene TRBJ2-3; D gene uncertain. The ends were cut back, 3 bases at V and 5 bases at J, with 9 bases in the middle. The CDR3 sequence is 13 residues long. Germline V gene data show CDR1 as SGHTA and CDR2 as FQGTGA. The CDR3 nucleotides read TGTGCCAGCAGCTTGGGGTCAAGAGATACGCAGTATTTT. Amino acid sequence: CASSLGSRDTQYF.

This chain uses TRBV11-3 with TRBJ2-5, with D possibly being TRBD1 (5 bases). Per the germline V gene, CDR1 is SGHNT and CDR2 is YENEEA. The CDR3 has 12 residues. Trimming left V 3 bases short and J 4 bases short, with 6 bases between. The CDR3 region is CASSFQGETQYF. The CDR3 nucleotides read TGTGCCAGCAGCTTCCAGGGAGAGACCCAGTACTTC.

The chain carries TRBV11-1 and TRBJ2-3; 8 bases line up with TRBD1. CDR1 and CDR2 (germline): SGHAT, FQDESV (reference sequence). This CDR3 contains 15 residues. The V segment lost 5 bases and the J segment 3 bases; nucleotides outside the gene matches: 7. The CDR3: CASSGPGGRTDTQYF. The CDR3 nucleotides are TGTGCCAGCAGCGGACCAGGGGGCCGGACAGATACGCAGTATTTT.

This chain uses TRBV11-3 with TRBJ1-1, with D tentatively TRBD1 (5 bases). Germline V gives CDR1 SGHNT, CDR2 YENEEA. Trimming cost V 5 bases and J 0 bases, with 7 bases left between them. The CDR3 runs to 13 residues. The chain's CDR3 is CASSRDVNTEAFF. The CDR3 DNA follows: TGTGCCAGCAGCCGGGACGTGAACACTGAAGCTTTCTTT. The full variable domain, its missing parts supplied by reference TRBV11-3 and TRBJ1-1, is EAGVVQSPRYKIIEKKQPVAFWCNPISGHNTLYWYLQNLGQGPELLIRYENEEAVDDSQLPKDRFSAERLKGVDSTLKIQPAELGDSAVYLCASSRDVNTEAFFGQGTRLTVV.

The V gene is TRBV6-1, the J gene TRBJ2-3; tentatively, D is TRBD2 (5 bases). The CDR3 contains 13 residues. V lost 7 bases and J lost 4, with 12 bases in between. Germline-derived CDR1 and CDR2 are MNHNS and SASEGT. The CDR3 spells CASILAFPDTQYF. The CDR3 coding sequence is TGTGCCAGCATCCTAGCATTCCCAGATACGCAGTATTTT.

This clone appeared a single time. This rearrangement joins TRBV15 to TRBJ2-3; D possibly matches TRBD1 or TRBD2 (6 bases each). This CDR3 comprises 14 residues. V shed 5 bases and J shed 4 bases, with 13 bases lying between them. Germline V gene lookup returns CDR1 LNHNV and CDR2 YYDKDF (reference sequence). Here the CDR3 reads CATSVGGNADTQYF. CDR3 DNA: TGTGCCACCAGCGTGGGGGGCAACGCAGATACGCAGTATTTT.

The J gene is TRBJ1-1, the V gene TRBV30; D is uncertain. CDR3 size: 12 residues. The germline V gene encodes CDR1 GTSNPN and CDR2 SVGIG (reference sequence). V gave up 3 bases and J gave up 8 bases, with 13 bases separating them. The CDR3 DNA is TGTGCCTGGAGGGAAAGTTGGAGGGAAGCTTTCTTT. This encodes CAWRESWREAFF.

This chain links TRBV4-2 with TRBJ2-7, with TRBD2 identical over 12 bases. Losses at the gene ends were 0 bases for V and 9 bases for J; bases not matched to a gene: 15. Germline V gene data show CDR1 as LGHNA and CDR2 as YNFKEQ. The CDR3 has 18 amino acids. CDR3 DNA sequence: TGTGCCAGCAGCCAAGATGGCCCGGCTAGCGGGGGGGCTTATTGGCAGTACTTC. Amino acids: CASSQDGPASGGAYWQYF.

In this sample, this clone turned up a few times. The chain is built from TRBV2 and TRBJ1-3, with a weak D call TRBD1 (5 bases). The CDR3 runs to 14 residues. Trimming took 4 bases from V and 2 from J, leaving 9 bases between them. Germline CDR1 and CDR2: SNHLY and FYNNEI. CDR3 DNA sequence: TGTGCCAGCAGTGGGGGGGTTCCTGGAAACACCATATATTTT. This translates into CASSGGVPGNTIYF.

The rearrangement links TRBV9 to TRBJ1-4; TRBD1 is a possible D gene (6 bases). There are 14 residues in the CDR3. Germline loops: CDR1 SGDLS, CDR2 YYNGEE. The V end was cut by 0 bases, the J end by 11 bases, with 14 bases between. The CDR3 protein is CASSVDEGRGKLFF. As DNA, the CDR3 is TGTGCCAGCAGCGTAGATGAAGGGAGGGGGAAACTGTTTTTT.

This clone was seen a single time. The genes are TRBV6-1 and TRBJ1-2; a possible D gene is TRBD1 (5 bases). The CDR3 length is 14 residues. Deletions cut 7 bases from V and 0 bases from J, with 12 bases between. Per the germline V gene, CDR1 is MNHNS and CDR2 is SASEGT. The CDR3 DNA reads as TGTGCCAGCATCCGGGACCGCGCTAACTATGGCTACACCTTC. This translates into CASIRDRANYGYTF.

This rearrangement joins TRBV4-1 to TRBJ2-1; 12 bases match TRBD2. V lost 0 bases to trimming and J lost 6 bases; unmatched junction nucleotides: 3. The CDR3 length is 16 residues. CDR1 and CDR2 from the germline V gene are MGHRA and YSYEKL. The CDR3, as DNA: TGCGCCAGCAGCCAAGACCCTAGCGGGGGGGGCAATGAGCAGTTCTTC. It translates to CASSQDPSGGGNEQFF.

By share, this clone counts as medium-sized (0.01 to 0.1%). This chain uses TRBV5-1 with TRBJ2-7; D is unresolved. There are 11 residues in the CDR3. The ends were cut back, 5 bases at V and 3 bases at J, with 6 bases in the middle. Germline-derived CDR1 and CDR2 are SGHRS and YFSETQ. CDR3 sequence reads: CASRMGYEQYF. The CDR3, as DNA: TGCGCCAGCAGGATGGGCTACGAGCAGTACTTC.

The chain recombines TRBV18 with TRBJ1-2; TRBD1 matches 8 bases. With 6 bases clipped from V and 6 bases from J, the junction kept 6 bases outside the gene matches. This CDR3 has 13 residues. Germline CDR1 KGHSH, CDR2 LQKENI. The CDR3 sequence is CASSPGQGDGYTF. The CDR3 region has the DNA TGTGCCAGCTCCCCCGGACAGGGAGATGGCTACACCTTC. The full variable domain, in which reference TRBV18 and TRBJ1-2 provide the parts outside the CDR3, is NAGVMQNPRHLVRRRGQEARLRCSPMKGHSHVYWYRQLPEEGLKFMVYLQKENIIDESGMPKERFSAEFPKEGPSILRIQQVVRGDSAAYFCASSPGQGDGYTFGSGTRLTVV.